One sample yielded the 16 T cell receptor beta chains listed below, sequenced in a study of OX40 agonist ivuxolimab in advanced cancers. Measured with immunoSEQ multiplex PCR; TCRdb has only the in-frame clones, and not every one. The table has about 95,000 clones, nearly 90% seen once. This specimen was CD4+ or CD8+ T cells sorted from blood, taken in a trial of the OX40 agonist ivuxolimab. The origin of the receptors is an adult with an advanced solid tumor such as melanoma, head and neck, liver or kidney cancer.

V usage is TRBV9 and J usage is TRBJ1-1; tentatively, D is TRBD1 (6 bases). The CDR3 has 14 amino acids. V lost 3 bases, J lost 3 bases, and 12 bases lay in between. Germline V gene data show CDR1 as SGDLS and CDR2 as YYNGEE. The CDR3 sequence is CASSGTVGDTEAFF. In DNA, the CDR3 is TGTGCCAGCAGCGGGACAGTGGGGGACACTGAAGCTTTCTTT.

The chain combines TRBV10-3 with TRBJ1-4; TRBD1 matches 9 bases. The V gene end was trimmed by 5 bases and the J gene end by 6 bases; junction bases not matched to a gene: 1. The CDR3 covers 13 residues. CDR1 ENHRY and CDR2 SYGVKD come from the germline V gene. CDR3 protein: CAISWDRDEKLFF. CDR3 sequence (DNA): TGTGCCATCAGTTGGGACAGGGATGAAAAACTGTTTTTT.

The CDR3 loop is CASSQDQGSGANYGYTF. The CDR3, as DNA: TGCGCCAGCAGCCAAGATCAGGGGTCGGGAGCTAACTATGGCTACACCTTC. V is TRBV4-3 and J is TRBJ1-2, with D possibly TRBD1 on 6 matching bases. Trimming cost V 0 bases and J 0 bases, with 14 bases left between them. The CDR3 runs 17 residues. Germline V gene lookup returns CDR1 LGHNA and CDR2 YSLEER.

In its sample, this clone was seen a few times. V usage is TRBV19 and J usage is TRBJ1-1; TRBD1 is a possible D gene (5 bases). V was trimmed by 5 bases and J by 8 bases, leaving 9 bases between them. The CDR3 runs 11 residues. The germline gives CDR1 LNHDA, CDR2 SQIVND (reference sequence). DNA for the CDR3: TGTGCCAGTAGTTGGAACAGGGAAGCTTTCTTT. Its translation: CASSWNREAFF.

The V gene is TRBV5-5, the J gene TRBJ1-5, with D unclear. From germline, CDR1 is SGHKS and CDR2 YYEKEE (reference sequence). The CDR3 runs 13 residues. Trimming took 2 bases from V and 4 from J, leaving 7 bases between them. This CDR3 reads CASSLTDNQPQHF. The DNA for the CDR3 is TGTGCCAGCAGCTTAACGGATAATCAGCCCCAGCATTTT.

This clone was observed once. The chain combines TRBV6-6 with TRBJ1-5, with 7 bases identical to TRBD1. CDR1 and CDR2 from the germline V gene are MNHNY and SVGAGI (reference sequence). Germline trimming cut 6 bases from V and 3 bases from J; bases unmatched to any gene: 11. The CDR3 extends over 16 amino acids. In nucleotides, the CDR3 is TGTGCCAGCAGCCACGGCGGGACAGCTAACAATCAGCCCCAGCATTTT. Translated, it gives CASSHGGTANNQPQHF.

Here the CDR3 reads CASSSTNRGRNTEAFF. The CDR3 nucleotides read TGTGCCAGCAGCTCGACAAACCGGGGGCGGAACACTGAAGCTTTCTTT. This chain joins TRBV13 and TRBJ1-1; D is perhaps TRBD1 (6 bases). The CDR3 is 16 amino acids. V was trimmed by 4 bases and J by 1 base, leaving 16 bases between them. Per the germline V gene, CDR1 is PRHDT and CDR2 is FYEKMQ (reference sequence).

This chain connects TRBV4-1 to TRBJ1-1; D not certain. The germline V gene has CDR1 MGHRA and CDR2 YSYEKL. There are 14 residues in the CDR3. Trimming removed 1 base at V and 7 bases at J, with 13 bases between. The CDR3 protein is CASSQGGGWGEAFF. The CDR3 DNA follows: TGCGCCAGCAGCCAAGGGGGAGGGTGGGGTGAAGCTTTCTTT.

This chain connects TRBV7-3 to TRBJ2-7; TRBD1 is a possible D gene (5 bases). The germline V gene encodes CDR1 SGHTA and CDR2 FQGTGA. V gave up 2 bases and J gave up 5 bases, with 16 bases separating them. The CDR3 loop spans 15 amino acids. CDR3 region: CASSLSGQGTHEQYF. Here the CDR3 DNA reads TGTGCCAGCAGCTTATCCGGGCAGGGTACCCACGAGCAGTACTTC.

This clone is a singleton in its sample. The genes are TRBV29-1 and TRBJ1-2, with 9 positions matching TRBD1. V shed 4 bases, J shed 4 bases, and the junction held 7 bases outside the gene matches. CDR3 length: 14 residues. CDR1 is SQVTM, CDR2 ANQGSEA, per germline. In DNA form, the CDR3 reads TGCAGCGTTGTTGGGACAGGGTTTTTCTATGGCTACACCTTC. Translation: CSVVGTGFFYGYTF. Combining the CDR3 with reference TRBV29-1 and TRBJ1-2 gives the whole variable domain SAVISQKPSRDICQRGTSLTIQCQVDSQVTMMFWYRQQPGQSLTLIATANQGSEATYESGFVIDKFPISRPNLTFSTLTVSNMSPEDSSIYLCSVVGTGFFYGYTFGSGTRLTVV.

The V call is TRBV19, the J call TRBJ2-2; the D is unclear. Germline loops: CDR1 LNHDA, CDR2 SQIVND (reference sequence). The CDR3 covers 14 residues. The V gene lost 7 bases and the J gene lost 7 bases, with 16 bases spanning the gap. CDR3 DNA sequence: TGTGCCAGTACCCAAGGGCACCAAGTCGGGGAGCTGTTTTTT. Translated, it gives CASTQGHQVGELFF.

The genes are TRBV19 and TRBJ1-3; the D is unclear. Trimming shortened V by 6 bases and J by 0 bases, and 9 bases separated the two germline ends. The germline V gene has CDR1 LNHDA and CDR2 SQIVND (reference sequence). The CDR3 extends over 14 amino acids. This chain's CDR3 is CASRGRSSGNTIYF. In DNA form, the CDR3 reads TGTGCCAGTAGAGGACGGTCCTCTGGAAACACCATATATTTT.

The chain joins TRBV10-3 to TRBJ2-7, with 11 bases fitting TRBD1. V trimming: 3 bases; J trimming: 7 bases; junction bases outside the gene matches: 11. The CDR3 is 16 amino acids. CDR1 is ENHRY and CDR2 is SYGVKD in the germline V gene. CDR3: CAISDVSGQGAGEQYF. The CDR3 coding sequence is TGTGCCATCAGTGACGTGTCCGGACAGGGGGCTGGAGAGCAGTACTTC.

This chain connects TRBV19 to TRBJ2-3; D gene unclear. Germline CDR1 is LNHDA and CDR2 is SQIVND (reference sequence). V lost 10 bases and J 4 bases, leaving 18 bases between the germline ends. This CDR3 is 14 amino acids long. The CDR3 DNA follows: TGTGCCATTTCTAAAGACCACGCATCAGATACGCAGTATTTT. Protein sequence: CAISKDHASDTQYF.

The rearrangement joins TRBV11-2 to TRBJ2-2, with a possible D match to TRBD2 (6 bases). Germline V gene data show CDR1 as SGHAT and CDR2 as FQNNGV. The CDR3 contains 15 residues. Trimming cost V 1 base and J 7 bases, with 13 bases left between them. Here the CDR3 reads CASSLVGLGGGELFF. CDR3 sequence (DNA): TGTGCCAGCAGCTTAGTGGGACTCGGTGGCGGGGAGCTGTTTTTT.

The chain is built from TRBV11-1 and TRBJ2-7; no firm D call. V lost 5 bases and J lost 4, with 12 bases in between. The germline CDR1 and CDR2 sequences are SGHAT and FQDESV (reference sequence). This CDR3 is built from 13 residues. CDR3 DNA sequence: TGTGCCAGCAGCCCACAAGGACCTTACGAGCAGTACTTC. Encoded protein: CASSPQGPYEQYF.